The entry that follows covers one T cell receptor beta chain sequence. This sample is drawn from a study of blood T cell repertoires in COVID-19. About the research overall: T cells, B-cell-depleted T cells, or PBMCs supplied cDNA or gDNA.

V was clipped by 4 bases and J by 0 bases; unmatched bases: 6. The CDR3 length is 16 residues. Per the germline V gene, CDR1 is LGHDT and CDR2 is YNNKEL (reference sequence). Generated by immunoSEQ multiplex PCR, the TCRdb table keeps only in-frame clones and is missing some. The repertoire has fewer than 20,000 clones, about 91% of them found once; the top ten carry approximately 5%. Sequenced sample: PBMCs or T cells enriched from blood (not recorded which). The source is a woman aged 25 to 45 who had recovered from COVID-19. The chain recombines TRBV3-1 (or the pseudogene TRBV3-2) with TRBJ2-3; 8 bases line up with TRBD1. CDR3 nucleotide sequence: TGTGCCAGCAGCCCTAGGACAGGGATCAGCACAGATACGCAGTATTTT. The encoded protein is CASSPRTGISTDTQYF.